This T cell receptor (beta chain) appears in the sequencing data of a study of identical twins. TCRdb recomputed calls from the 5' RACE reads with MiXCR, one row per CDR3 protein. The sample holds 650,000 to 800,000 distinct CDR3 sequences, approximately 9% seen once. Study results and caveats: A cross-sectional statistical analysis, not follow-up of the same donors, supported the conclusions. Abundant cord blood beta clonotypes carried fewer insertions; memory repertoires showed none.

This clonotype was counted between two and nine times. What it binds is unknown. The CDR3 runs 14 residues. V lost 1 base to trimming and J lost 0 bases, with 8 bases between them. Germline assignment: CDR1 SGHRS and CDR2 YFSETQ. This sample also appeared in a second study, on yellow fever vaccine responses in identical twins.

This sequence joins TRBV5-1 and TRBJ2-7; D unresolved. The source of this sequence is a woman between 18 and 29 years old in good health. Sequencing input: PBMCs. In DNA form, the CDR3 reads TGCGCCAGCAGCTTGAGTGGGATCTCCTACGAGCAGTACTTC. Translating it yields CASSLSGISYEQYF.